Below, one T cell receptor beta chain is given with its context. Which antigen it targets is not known. Base quality data are lacking; no much larger clone is found one base away. The sample is drawn from a study of blood T cell repertoires in COVID-19 (TCRdb year 2020). Broadly, across the study: Collaborator samples came from the United States, Italy and Spain and covered acute and convalescent phases of COVID-19. The prospective study material was composed of cDNA or gDNA derived from T cells, B-cell-depleted T cells, or PBMCs. Subjects who had been exposed to COVID-19, were actively infected with it, or had recovered from it provided the deeply sampled blood TCRbeta repertoires that made up the dataset. The repertoires were made available in a free public database intended to serve as a resource for research on the immune response to SARS-CoV-2. Samples were obtained from the ongoing ImmuneRACE study (first 160 participants) and from 1,254 subjects provided by 6 global collaborators. The sample metadata nearly always contained a de-identified subject ID, COVID-19 status, age in years and sex. Where available, HLA class I and class II types were obtained from metadata supplied by the sample provider rather than from assay-based typing.

The CDR3 measures 15 amino acids from cysteine to phenylalanine. Solely the CDR3 DNA is kept, with 45 bases framed from the first base. CDR1 and CDR2, looked up from the germline V gene, are WSHSY and SAAADI. A distance of 12 bases separates the germline ends of V and J, which lose 2 bases and 4 bases respectively. The immunoSEQ Assay, a bias-controlled multiplex PCR, was used to amplify TCRbeta CDR3 regions from genomic DNA. The source study handled its data this way. Nucleated cell counts per sample were estimated from amplification of reference gene primers within the assay. To quantify the absolute abundance of each unique TCRbeta CDR3 rearrangement, sequence reads were collapsed and filtered. Productive Simpson clonality was computed per sample as the square root of Simpson's diversity index over productive rearrangements. TCRdb re-hosts the immuneACCESS table, in-frame sequences only. Its copies lack some clones; in the studies checked, an unresolved V gene accounts for under half of them, and the cause for the rest is not known. That table supplies the V and J calls and clone size; D and trimming were determined from the DNA. The sample yields under 150,000 clones; approximately 81% were counted once. Roughly two fifths of the sample is taken by the ten largest.

The collaborating institutions used their own protocols to collect whole blood in K2EDTA tubes. For TCRbeta analysis, collaborator samples were shipped as frozen whole blood, as isolated PBMCs, or as DNA extracted from either sample type. The study at large found these results: The amount of clinical and demographic metadata varied by source and participant and was provided uncurated.

Rearrangement joined TRBV10-2 to TRBJ1-5; the D gene is unclear. The sequence derives from a human donor in a cohort sampled during active COVID-19. Sequenced input: peripheral blood. The sequenced DNA is TGCGCCAGCAGTGAGACAGTTTGGTGGAATCAGCCCCAGCATTTT. Its translation reads: CASSETVWWNQPQHF.